This T cell receptor (beta chain) was found in a study of cytomegalovirus exposure and HLA in healthy donors. For the study at large: Later, an analysis reported that the 120 or so validation repertoires had used the same platform as the roughly 650 first-cohort repertoires.

The CDR3 runs 12 residues. V lost 3 bases to trimming and J lost 6 bases, with 9 bases between them. Per the germline V gene, CDR1 is SGDLS and CDR2 is YYNGEE. TCRdb keeps only in-frame clones here, not all; method: immunoSEQ multiplex PCR. The repertoire includes 150,000 or so clones, 80% to 85% of them detected once, and 10% sits in the top ten. This receptor was obtained from a man aged 30 to 45 in good health and CMV-seropositive. Sequencing was done on a sample of PBMCs. The V gene is TRBV9, the J gene TRBJ1-1; D might be TRBD1 (5 bases). DNA of the CDR3: TGTGCCAGCAGCGCAACAGGATCTGAAGCTTTCTTT. Translation gives CASSATGSEAFF.